This TCR beta chain emerged from a study of T cell changes during pregnancy in multiple sclerosis. There are 10 residues in the CDR3. Germline V gene lookup returns CDR1 SGHRS and CDR2 YFSETQ. Trimming stripped 0 bases from V and 8 bases from J, with 2 bases between. The method was immunoSEQ multiplex PCR; TCRdb's version includes in-frame clones alone and lacks a portion of them. The data contain fewer than 70,000 clones, under 95% of them seen just once; the ten biggest clones take up 3.5%. The sample was CD8+ T cells from peripheral blood mononuclear cells, taken in the third trimester of pregnancy. The receptor comes from a female donor with multiple sclerosis, enrolled in a pregnancy study. V is TRBV5-1 and J is TRBJ1-2; D ambiguous. CDR3 residues: CASSLAGYTF. The CDR3 DNA reads as TGCGCCAGCAGCTTGGCAGGCTACACCTTC.